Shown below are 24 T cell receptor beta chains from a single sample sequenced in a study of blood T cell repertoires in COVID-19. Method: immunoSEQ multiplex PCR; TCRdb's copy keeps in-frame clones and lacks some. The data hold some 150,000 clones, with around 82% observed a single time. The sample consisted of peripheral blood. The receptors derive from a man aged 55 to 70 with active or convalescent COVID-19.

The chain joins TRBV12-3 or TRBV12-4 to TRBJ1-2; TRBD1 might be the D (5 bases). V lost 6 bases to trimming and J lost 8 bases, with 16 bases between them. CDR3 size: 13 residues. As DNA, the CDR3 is TGTGCCAGCAGCCCCGGGACTTTAATCGGCTACACCTTC. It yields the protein CASSPGTLIGYTF.

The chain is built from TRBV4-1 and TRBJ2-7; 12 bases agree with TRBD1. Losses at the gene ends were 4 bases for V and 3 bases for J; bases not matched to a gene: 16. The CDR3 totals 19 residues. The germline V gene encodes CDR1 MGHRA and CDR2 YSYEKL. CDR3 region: CASSLNYLTGTGGRYEQYF. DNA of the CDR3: TGCGCCAGCAGCCTTAACTATTTGACCGGGACAGGGGGCCGCTACGAGCAGTACTTC.

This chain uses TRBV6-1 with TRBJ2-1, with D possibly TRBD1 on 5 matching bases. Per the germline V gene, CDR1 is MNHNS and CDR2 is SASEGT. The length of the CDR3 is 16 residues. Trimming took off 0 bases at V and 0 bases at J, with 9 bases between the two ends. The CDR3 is CASSEATGTSYNEQFF. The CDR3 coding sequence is TGTGCCAGCAGTGAAGCTACAGGAACCTCCTACAATGAGCAGTTCTTC.

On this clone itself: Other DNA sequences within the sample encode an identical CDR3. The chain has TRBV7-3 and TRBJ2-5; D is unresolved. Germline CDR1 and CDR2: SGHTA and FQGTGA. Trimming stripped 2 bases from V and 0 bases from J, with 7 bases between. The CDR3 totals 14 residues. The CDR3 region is CASSLGPNQETQYF. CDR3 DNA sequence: TGTGCCAGCAGCTTAGGGCCGAACCAAGAGACCCAGTACTTC.

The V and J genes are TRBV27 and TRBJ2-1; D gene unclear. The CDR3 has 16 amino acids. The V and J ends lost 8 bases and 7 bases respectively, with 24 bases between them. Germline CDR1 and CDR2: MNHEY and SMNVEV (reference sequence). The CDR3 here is CASAVISFGSTNEQFF. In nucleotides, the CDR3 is TGTGCCAGCGCCGTCATAAGTTTCGGGTCTACGAATGAGCAGTTCTTC.

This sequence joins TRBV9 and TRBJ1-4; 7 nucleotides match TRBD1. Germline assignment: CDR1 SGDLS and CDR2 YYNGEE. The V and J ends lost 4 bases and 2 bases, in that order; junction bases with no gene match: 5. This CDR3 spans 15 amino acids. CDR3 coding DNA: TGTGCCAGCAGCCCCGGGACAGTTACTAATGAAAAACTGTTTTTT. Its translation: CASSPGTVTNEKLFF.

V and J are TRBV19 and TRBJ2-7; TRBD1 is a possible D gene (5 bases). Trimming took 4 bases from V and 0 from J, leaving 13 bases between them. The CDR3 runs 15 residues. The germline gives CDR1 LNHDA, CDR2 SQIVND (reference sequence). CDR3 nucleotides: TGTGCCAGTAGTAGGGGCCAGACACCCTCCTACGAGCAGTACTTC. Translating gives CASSRGQTPSYEQYF.

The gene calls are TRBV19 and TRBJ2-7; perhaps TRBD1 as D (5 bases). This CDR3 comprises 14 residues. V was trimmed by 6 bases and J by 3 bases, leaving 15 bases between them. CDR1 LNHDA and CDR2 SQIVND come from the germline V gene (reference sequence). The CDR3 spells CASSLTGSHYEQYF. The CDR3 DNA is TGTGCCAGTAGCCTTACAGGATCACACTACGAGCAGTACTTC.

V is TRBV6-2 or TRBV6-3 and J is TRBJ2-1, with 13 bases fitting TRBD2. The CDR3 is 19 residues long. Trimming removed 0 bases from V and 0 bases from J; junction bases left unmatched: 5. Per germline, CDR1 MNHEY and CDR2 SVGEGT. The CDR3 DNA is TGTGCCAGCAGTTACTCTACTAGCGGGGGGGTAAGCTCCTACAATGAGCAGTTCTTC. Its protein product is CASSYSTSGGVSSYNEQFF.

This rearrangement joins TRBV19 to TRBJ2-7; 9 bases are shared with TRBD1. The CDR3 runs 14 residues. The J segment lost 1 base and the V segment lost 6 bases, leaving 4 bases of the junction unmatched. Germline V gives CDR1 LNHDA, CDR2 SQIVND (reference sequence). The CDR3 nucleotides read TGTGCCAGTAGGCCACAGGGGGCTTCCTACGAGCAGTACTTC. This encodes CASRPQGASYEQYF. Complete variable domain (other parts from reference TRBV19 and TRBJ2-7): DGGITQSPKYLFRKEGQNVTLSCEQNLNHDAMYWYRQDPGQGLRLIYYSQIVNDFQKGDIAEGYSVSREKKESFPLTVTSAQKNPTAFYLCASRPQGASYEQYFGPGTRLTVT.

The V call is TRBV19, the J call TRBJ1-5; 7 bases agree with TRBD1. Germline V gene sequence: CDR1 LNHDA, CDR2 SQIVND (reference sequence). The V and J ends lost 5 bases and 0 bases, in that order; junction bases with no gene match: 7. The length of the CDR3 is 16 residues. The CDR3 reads CASSEGGAYSNQPQHF. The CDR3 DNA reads TGTGCCAGTAGTGAAGGGGGCGCGTATAGCAATCAGCCCCAGCATTTT.

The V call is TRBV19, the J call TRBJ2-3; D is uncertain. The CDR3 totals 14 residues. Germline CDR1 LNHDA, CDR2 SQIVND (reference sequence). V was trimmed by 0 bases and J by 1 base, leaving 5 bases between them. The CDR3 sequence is CASSIDSRTDTQYF. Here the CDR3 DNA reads TGTGCCAGTAGTATAGATAGCCGCACAGATACGCAGTATTTT. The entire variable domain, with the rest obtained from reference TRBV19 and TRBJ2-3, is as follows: DGGITQSPKYLFRKEGQNVTLSCEQNLNHDAMYWYRQDPGQGLRLIYYSQIVNDFQKGDIAEGYSVSREKKESFPLTVTSAQKNPTAFYLCASSIDSRTDTQYFGPGTRLTVL.

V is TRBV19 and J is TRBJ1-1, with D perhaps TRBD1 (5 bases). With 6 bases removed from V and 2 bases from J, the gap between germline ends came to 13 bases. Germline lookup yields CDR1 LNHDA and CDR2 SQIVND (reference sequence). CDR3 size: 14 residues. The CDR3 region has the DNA TGTGCCAGTAGCCCGGGACTACTAAACACTGAAGCTTTCTTT. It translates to CASSPGLLNTEAFF.

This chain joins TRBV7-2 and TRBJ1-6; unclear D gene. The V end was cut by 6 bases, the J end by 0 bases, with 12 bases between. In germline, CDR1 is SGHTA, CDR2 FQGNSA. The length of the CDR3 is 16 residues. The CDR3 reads CASSSPRSSYNSPLHF. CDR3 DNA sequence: TGTGCCAGCAGTTCCCCACGGAGCTCCTATAATTCACCCCTCCACTTT.

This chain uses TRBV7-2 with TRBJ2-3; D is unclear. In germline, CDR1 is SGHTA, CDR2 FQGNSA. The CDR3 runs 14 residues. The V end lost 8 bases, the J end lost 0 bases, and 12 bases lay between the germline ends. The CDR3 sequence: CASSGGFSTDTQYF. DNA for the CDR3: TGTGCCAGCTCTGGCGGCTTTAGCACAGATACGCAGTATTTT.

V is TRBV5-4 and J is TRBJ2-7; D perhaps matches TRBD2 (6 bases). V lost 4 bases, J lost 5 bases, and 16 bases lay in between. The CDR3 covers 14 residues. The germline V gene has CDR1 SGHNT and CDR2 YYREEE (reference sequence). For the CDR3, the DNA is TGTGCCAGCAGCCGTGACGGAGGGTCCGACGAGCAGTACTTC. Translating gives CASSRDGGSDEQYF.

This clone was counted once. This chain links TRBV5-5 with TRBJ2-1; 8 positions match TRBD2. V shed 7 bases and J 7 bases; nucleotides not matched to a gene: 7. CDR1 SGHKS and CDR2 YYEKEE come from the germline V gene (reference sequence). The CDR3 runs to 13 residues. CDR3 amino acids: CASGGLGVNEQFF. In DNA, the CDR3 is TGTGCCAGCGGGGGACTAGGGGTGAATGAGCAGTTCTTC.

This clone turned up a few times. The CDR3 nucleotides are TGTGCCAGCAGCCAAGACCCCTCCACATTCAACTATGGCTACACCTTC. Translated, it gives CASSQDPSTFNYGYTF. V gene TRBV3-1 (or the pseudogene TRBV3-2) combines with J gene TRBJ1-2; D unclear. Trimming cost V 0 bases and J 2 bases, with 13 bases left between them. CDR3 length equals 16 residues. In germline, CDR1 is LGHDT, CDR2 YNNKEL (reference sequence).

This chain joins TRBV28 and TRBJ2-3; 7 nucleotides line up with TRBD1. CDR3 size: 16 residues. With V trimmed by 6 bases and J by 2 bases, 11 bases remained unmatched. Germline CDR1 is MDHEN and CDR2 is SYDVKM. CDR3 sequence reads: CASSFIRTGHTDTQYF. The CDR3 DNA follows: TGTGCCAGCAGCTTCATCAGGACAGGCCACACAGATACGCAGTATTTT.

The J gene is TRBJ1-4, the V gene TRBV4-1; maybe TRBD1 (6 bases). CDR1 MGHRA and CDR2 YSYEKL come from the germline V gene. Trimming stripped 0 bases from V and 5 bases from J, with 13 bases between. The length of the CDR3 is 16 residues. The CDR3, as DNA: TGCGCCAGCAGCCAAGATAGGTTCAGGGGAAATGAAAAACTGTTTTTT. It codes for CASSQDRFRGNEKLFF.

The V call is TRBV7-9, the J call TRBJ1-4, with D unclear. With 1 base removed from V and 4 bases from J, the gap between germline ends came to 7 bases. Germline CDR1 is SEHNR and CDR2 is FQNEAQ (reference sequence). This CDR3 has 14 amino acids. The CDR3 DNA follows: TGTGCCAGCAGCTTAGTAGATGGTAATGAAAAACTGTTTTTT. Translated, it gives CASSLVDGNEKLFF.

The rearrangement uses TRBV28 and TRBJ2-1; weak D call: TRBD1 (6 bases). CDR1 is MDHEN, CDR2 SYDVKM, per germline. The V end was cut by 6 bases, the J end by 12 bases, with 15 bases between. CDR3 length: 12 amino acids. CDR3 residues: CASRSTGLAQFF. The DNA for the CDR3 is TGTGCCAGCAGATCCACAGGGCTTGCGCAGTTCTTC.

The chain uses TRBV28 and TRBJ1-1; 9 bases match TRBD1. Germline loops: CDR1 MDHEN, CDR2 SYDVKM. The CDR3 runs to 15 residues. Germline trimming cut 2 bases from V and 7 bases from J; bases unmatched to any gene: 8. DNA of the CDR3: TGTGCCAGCAGTTTAGGGGACAGGGCGACTCGTGAAGCTTTCTTT. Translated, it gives CASSLGDRATREAFF.

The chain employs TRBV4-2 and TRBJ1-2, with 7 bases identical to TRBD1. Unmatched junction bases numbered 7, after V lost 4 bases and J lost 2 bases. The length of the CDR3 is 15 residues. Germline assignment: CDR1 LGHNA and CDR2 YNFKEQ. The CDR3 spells CASSPTRDSNYGYTF. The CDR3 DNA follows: TGTGCCAGCAGCCCCACCCGGGACAGCAACTATGGCTACACCTTC.